Shown below are 6 T cell receptor beta chains from a single sample sequenced in a study of cytomegalovirus exposure and HLA in healthy donors. Using immunoSEQ multiplex PCR, the repertoire was profiled, and TCRdb retains in-frame clones only, with some absent. The table includes roughly 200,000 clones, approximately 84% detected once. Sequenced input: PBMCs. These receptors came from a woman under 30 in good health and CMV-seropositive.

This clone was observed a single time. Other nucleotide sequences from this sample produce the same CDR3. V and J are TRBV19 and TRBJ1-2; D may be TRBD1 (5 bases). The V end lost 11 bases, the J end lost 8 bases, and 18 bases lay between the germline ends. The V gene's germline CDR1 is LNHDA and CDR2 SQIVND (reference sequence). This CDR3 region has 12 residues. The CDR3 bases are TGTGCCTCTCTGGGGGGTATCCGGGGCTACACCTTC. It yields the protein CASLGGIRGYTF.

V is TRBV9 and J is TRBJ1-2, with 7 positions matching TRBD1. This CDR3 contains 11 residues. With V trimmed by 6 bases and J by 8 bases, 4 bases remained unmatched. Germline CDR1 is SGDLS and CDR2 is YYNGEE. The CDR3, as DNA: TGTGCCAGCAACAGGGGAGAGGGCTACACCTTC. Its translation is CASNRGEGYTF.

The rearrangement uses TRBV25-1 and TRBJ2-3; D is perhaps TRBD2 (9 bases). The CDR3 is 14 amino acids. The V end lost 8 bases, the J end lost 5 bases, and 17 bases lay between the germline ends. Germline V gene sequence: CDR1 MGHDK, CDR2 SYGVNS. The CDR3 nucleotides are TGTGCCAGCGGGCTAGCGGGGACAGGAGATACGCAGTATTTT. Its protein is CASGLAGTGDTQYF.

The CDR3 nucleotides read TGTGCCAGCAGACGGGACAGTCGGGCTTTCTTT. As protein: CASRRDSRAFF. The V call is TRBV6-1, the J call TRBJ1-1; 7 bases are shared with TRBD1. Germline-derived CDR1 and CDR2 are MNHNS and SASEGT. V shed 6 bases, J shed 11 bases, and the junction held 6 bases outside the gene matches. This CDR3 has 11 amino acids.

The genes are TRBV30 and TRBJ1-1; the D gene is possibly TRBD1 (6 bases). Trimming cost V 1 base and J 1 base, with 16 bases left between them. This CDR3 is 16 amino acids long. CDR1 GTSNPN and CDR2 SVGIG come from the germline V gene (reference sequence). DNA of the CDR3: TGTGCCTGGAGTGCACGGGACACTCCCCCGAACACTGAAGCTTTCTTT. Amino acids: CAWSARDTPPNTEAFF.

The V call is TRBV6-4, the J call TRBJ2-5; D possibly corresponds to TRBD1 (5 bases). V lost 4 bases and J 5 bases, leaving 14 bases between the germline ends. The CDR3 runs 14 residues. The germline V gene encodes CDR1 MRHNA and CDR2 SNTAGT. The chain's CDR3 is CASSAEEGDETQYF. CDR3 DNA sequence: TGTGCCAGCAGTGCTGAGGAAGGGGATGAGACCCAGTACTTC.